The next 4 T cell receptor beta chains were all read from a single sample in a study of cytomegalovirus exposure and HLA in healthy donors. Vbeta (60) and Jbeta (13) primers were used in the PCR. Assay: immunoSEQ multiplex PCR; the TCRdb copy retains only in-frame clones and omits some. The sample holds hundreds of thousands of clones, 76% seen once. Sequencing was carried out using PBMCs. All receptors come from a man between 18 and 29 years old in good health and CMV-seronegative.

The rearrangement links TRBV18 to TRBJ2-1, with TRBD2 matching over 8 bases. V shed 6 bases, J shed 8 bases, and the junction held 12 bases outside the gene matches. Germline V CDR1 and CDR2: KGHSH, LQKENI. The CDR3 length is 15 residues. Here the CDR3 reads CASSSERESRDEQFF. DNA for the CDR3: TGTGCCAGCTCGTCAGAGCGGGAGAGCAGGGATGAGCAGTTCTTC.

The chain has TRBV18 and TRBJ2-7; D is undetermined. Germline V lookup: CDR1 KGHSH, CDR2 LQKENI. V was cut by 1 base and J by 5 bases, with 12 bases left in between. The CDR3 is 14 amino acids. The CDR3 coding sequence is TGTGCCAGCTCACCACGGGCCCCACTCGACGAGCAGTACTTC. This translates into CASSPRAPLDEQYF. The full variable domain, completed using reference TRBV18 and TRBJ2-7, is NAGVMQNPRHLVRRRGQEARLRCSPMKGHSHVYWYRQLPEEGLKFMVYLQKENIIDESGMPKERFSAEFPKEGPSILRIQQVVRGDSAAYFCASSPRAPLDEQYFGPGTRLTVT.

This clone appeared a few times. This chain links TRBV27 with TRBJ2-2, with D perhaps TRBD2 (5 bases). Germline CDR1 reads MNHEY; CDR2 reads SMNVEV (reference sequence). CDR3 length: 18 residues. Trimming removed 1 base from V and 3 bases from J, with 18 bases in between. The CDR3 DNA follows: TGTGCCAGCAGTTTATTGGACTCTTGGCCGGGCGACACCGGGGAGCTGTTTTTT. Residues: CASSLLDSWPGDTGELFF.

CDR3 bases: TGTGCCAGCAGCTTAGATGGGCCCGGGGAGCTGTTTTTT. It translates to CASSLDGPGELFF. The genes are TRBV11-2 and TRBJ2-2; D is unresolved. Germline CDR1 is SGHAT and CDR2 is FQNNGV. The CDR3 totals 13 residues. The V and J ends lost 0 bases and 6 bases respectively, with 5 bases between them.